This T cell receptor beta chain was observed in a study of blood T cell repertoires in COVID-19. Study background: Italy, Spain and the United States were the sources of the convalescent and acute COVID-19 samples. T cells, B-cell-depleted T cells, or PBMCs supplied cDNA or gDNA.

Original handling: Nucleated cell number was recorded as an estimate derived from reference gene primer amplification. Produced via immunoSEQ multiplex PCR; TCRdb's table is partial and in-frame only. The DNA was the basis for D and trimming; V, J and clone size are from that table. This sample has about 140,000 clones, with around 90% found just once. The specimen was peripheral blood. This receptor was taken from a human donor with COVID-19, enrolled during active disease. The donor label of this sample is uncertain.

The CDR3 nucleotides are TGTGCCAGCAGCCTCGACAGGGAGGAGACCCAGTACTTC. This codes for CASSLDREETQYF. The V and J genes are TRBV11-2 and TRBJ2-5, with 7 nucleotides matching TRBD1. Germline assignment: CDR1 SGHAT and CDR2 FQNNGV. With V trimmed by 5 bases and J by 5 bases, 5 bases remained unmatched. The CDR3 is 13 amino acids. The entire variable domain, with the rest obtained from reference TRBV11-2 and TRBJ2-5, is as follows: EAGVAQSPRYKIIEKRQSVAFWCNPISGHATLYWYQQILGQGPKLLIQFQNNGVVDDSQLPKDRFSAERLKGVDSTLKIQPAKLEDSAVYLCASSLDREETQYFGPGTRLLVL.